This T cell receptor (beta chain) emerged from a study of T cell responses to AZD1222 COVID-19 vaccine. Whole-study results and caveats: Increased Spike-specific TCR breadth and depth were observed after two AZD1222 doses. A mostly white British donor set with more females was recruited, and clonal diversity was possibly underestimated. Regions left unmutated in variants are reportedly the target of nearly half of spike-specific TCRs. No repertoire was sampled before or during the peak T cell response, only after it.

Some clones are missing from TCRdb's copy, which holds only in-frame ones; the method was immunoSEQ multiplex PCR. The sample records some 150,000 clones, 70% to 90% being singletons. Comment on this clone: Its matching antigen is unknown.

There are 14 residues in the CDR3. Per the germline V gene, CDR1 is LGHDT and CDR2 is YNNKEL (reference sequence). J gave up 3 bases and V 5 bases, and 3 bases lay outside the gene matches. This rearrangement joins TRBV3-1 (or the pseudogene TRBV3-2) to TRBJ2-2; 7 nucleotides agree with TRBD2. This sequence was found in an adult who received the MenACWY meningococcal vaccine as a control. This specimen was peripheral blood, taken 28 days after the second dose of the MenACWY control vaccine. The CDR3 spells CASSFRGDTGELFF. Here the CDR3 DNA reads TGTGCCAGCAGCTTCCGGGGGGACACCGGGGAGCTGTTTTTT.